This record concerns one T cell receptor (beta chain) sequence. V was shortened by 3 bases and J by 4 bases, with 8 bases between the two germline ends. Germline V gene data show CDR1 as LNHDA and CDR2 as SQIVND (reference sequence). CDR3 size: 13 residues. This sample stems from a study of blood T cell repertoires in COVID-19. Looking at the study overall: The origin of the acute and convalescent COVID-19 samples was the United States, Italy and Spain. T cells, B-cell-depleted T cells, or PBMCs supplied cDNA or gDNA.

As originally analysed: Reference gene primer amplification in the assay estimated nucleated cell counts. Clones were read by immunoSEQ multiplex PCR, and TCRdb kept only the in-frame ones, dropping some. Clone size and the V and J calls come from that table; the DNA yielded D and trimming. The profile shows just under 95,000 clones, 80% of them singletons. The specimen sequenced was peripheral blood. This rearrangement joins TRBV19 to TRBJ2-3; a possible D gene is TRBD2 (6 bases). The clonotype originates from a human donor in a cohort sampled during active COVID-19. The CDR3 bases are TGTGCCAGTAGTATTAGGAGGGCAGATACGCAGTATTTT. It codes for CASSIRRADTQYF.